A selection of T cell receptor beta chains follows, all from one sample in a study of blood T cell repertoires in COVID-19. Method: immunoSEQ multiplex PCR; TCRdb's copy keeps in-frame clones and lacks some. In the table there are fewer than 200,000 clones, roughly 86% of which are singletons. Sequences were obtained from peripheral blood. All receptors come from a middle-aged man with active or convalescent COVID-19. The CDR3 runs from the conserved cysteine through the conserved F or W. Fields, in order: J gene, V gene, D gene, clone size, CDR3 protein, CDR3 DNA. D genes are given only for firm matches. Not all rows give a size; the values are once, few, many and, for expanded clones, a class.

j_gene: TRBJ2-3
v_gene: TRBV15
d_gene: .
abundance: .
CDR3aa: CATSRDRGGLGTQYF
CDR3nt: TGTGCCACCAGCAGAGATCGAGGGGGTTTAGGTACGCAGTATTTT

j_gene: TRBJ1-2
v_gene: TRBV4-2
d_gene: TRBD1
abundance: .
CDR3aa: CASSQERGLGYTF
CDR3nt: TGTGCCAGCAGCCAAGAAAGGGGGCTTGGCTACACCTTC

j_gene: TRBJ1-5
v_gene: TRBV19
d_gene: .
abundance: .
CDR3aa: CASSIRLLELRQPQHF
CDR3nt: TGTGCCAGTAGTATTCGGCTCCTAGAGTTGCGACAGCCCCAGCATTTT

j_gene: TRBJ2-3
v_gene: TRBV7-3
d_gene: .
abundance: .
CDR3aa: CASSYTRWGVYTDTQYF
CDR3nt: TGTGCCAGCAGCTATACAAGGTGGGGGGTATATACAGATACGCAGTATTTT

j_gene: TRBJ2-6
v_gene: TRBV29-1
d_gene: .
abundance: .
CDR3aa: CSVEAISGANVLTF
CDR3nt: TGCAGCGTTGAAGCAATCTCTGGGGCCAACGTCCTGACTTTC

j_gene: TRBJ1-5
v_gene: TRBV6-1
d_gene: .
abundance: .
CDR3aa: CASSESRRGGNNQPQHF
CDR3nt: TGTGCCAGCAGTGAAAGTCGCCGTGGAGGGAACAATCAGCCCCAGCATTTT

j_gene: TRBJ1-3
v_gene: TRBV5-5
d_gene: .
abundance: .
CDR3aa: CASSWAGQQDSGNTIYF
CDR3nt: TGTGCCAGCAGCTGGGCCGGACAGCAAGACTCTGGAAACACCATATATTTT

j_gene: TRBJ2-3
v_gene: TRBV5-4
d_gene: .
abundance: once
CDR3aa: CASSPPGQPFTDTQYF
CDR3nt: TGTGCCAGCAGCCCGCCGGGACAACCATTCACAGATACGCAGTATTTT

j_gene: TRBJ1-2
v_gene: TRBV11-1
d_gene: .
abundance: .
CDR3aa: CASSLTRGSYGYTF
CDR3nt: TGTGCCAGCAGCTTAACCAGGGGATCGTATGGCTACACCTTC

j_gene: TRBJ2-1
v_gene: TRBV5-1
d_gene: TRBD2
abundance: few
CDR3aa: CASSPQVERGDNEQFF
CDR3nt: TGCGCCAGCAGCCCCCAAGTGGAGCGGGGGGACAATGAGCAGTTCTTC

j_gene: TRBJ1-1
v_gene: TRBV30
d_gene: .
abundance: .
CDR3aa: CAWRRRTPTNMNTEAFF
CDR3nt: TGTGCCTGGAGGCGGCGGACACCTACCAACATGAACACTGAAGCTTTCTTT

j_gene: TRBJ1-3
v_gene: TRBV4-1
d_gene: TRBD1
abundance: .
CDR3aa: CASSQNRGAGNTIYF
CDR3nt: TGCGCCAGCAGCCAAAACAGGGGTGCTGGAAACACCATATATTTT

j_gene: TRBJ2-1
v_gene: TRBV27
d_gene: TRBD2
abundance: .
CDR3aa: CASSLSLAGGQQFF
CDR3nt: TGTGCCAGCAGTTTGTCTCTAGCGGGGGGGCAGCAGTTCTTC

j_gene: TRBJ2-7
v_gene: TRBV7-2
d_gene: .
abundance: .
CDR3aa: CASSVGRAGLYEQYF
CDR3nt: TGTGCCAGCAGCGTAGGTAGGGCGGGTTTGTACGAGCAGTACTTC

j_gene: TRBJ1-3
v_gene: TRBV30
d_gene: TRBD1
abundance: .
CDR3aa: CAWADRVYGNTIYF
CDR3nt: TGTGCCTGGGCTGACAGGGTCTATGGAAACACCATATATTTT

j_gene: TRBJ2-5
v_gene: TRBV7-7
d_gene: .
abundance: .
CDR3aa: CASSSLGGTETQYF
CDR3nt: TGTGCTAGCAGCAGCCTGGGGGGTACGGAGACCCAGTACTTC

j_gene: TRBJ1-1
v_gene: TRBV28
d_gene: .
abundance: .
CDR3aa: CASSFRTVNTEAFF
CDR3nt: TGTGCCAGCAGTTTCCGGACAGTGAACACTGAAGCTTTCTTT

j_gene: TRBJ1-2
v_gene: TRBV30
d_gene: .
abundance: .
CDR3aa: CAWTPGAVAGGVGYTF
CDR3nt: TGTGCCTGGACCCCAGGGGCCGTGGCTGGGGGAGTTGGCTACACCTTC

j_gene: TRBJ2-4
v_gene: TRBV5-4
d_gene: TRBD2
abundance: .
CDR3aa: CASSSVSERGKNIQYF
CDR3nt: TGTGCCAGCAGCTCAGTGTCTGAGCGGGGAAAAAACATTCAGTACTTC

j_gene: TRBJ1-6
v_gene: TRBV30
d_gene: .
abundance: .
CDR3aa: CASRGGESSPLHF
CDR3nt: TGTGCCTCCCGAGGGGGGGAGAGTTCACCCCTCCACTTT

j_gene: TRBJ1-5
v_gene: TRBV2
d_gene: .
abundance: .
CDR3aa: CAGSGLGATGPQHF
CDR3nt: TGTGCCGGCAGTGGGCTGGGGGCCACAGGGCCCCAGCATTTT

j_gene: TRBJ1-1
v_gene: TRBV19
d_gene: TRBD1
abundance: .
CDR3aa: CASSSGTAGFGAFF
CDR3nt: TGTGCCAGTAGCTCCGGGACAGCCGGATTTGGGGCTTTCTTT

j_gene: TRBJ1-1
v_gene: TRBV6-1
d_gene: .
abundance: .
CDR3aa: CASSEARSAEAFF
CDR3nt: TGTGCCAGCAGTGAAGCGCGGTCCGCTGAAGCTTTCTTT

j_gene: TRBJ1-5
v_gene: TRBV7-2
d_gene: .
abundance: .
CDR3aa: CASSLGGYSNQPQHF
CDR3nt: TGTGCCAGCAGCTTGGGGGGGTATAGCAATCAGCCCCAGCATTTT

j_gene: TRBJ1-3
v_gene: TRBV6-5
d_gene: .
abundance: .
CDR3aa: CASTGGNTIYF
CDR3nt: TGTGCCAGCACGGGTGGAAACACCATATATTTT

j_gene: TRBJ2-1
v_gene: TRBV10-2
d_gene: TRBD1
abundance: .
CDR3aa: CASTPRDRGIGEQFF
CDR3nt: TGCGCCAGCACTCCACGGGACAGGGGGATAGGTGAGCAGTTCTTC

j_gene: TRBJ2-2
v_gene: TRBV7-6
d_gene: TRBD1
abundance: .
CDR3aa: CASRKTGGTTGELFF
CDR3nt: TGTGCCAGCAGAAAGACAGGGGGCACGACCGGGGAGCTGTTTTTT